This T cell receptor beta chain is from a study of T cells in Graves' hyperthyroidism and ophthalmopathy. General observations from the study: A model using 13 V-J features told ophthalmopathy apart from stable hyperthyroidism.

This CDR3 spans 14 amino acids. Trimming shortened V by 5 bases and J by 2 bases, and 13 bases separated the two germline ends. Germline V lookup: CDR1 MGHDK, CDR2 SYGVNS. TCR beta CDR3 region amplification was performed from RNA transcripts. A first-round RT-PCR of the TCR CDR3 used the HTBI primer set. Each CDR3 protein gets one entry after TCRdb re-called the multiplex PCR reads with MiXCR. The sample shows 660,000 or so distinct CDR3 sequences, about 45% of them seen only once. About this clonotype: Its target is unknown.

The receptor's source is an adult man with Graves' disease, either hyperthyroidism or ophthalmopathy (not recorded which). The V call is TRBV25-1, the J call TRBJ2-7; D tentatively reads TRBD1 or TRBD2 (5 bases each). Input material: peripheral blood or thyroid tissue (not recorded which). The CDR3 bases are TGTGCCAGCAGTATCCCGGGGCTACCCTACGAGCAGTACTTC. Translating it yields CASSIPGLPYEQYF.